This paragraph covers one TCR beta chain sequence. What this receptor recognizes is not known. Nothing much larger sits one base from this clone, and base qualities are not available. The CDR3 numbers 13 residues from cysteine through phenylalanine. The read is trimmed to its CDR3 DNA, 39 bases read in frame from base 1. The germline V gene encodes CDR1 WSHSY and CDR2 SAAADI. V trim: 6 bases; J trim: 7 bases; unmatched bases: 2. The data were obtained in a study of shared clonotypes between healthy human individuals (dated by TCRdb to 2018 to 2020). With regard to the full study: Two women and a few men aged 18 to 49 years were included in the cohort. For each donor, three plates each were used for CD4 naive and CD4 memory, two plates were used for CD8 naive, and one plate was used for CD8 memory. The study deeply sequenced blood TCR repertoires of about 5 healthy adults to estimate repertoire size and the extent of clonotype sharing between individuals. To increase sequencing depth and limit assay-specific biases, TCR repertoire library preparation and sequencing were carried out by different laboratories using diverse techniques. Leukapheresis yielded between about 0.9 and 8.9 billion PBMCs per donor. What the work shows at the level of the full study, not this receptor alone: Pairwise subsampling led to the expectation that sequencing depth would affect the degree of clonotype sharing among donors. Compared with non-shared clonotypes, the clonotypes found in all four sorted-subset donors had higher generation probabilities. Even with the large sequencing depth, rarefaction of the sorted-subset datasets indicated that sequencing was incomplete. The small number of donors limited the genetic and exposure-history diversity represented. Naive subsets generally had larger estimated clonotype richness than memory subsets did. Sampling was restricted to blood, and TCR repertoires in tissue are likely to differ from TCR repertoires in blood. When several donors were compared, the shared fraction of clonotypes was around 5% for naive CD4, about 4% for naive CD8, roughly 2.5% for memory CD4, and approximately 0.4% for memory CD8.

Using the deep immunoSEQ assay, TCR CDR3 regions were amplified from genomic DNA by multiplex PCR. Extracted genomic DNA from each cell subset was distributed evenly across all wells of several immunoSEQ 96-well plates, and each plate was treated as a replicate. Each replicate PCR for sorted subsets received about 200 ng genomic DNA, equal to tens of thousands of T cell genomes. The purified libraries were quantified using a Qubit 3.0 fluorometer, sized with a Bioanalyzer 2100, and then quantified again using the KAPA Library Quantification kit. Every immunoSEQ 96-well plate was sequenced on a dedicated single-read 150-cycle Illumina NextSeq 550 flow cell. As for the original processing: Because only junctional sequences without quality scores were contained in the immunoSEQ output, filtering matching that applied to full-length reads could not be performed. Sequences were annotated with PyIR, a Python wrapper for IgBLAST v1.9, using IMGT germline references to assign V/J genes and CDR3. Reads with weak V/J assignments (E-value above 1e-6), missing CDR3, stop codons, out-of-frame junctions, or ambiguous translated residues were removed. V3J clonotypes were defined by identical inferred V gene, J gene, and CDR3 amino acid sequence. Percentage overlap between repertoires was calculated by dividing the number of shared unique clonotypes by the size of the smaller repertoire. RTK rarefaction, the Chao1 estimator, and Recon v2.1 estimates of unobserved clonotypes were used to assess repertoire richness. Generation probabilities were computed with OLGA for all TCRbeta clonotypes obtained by the gDNA method from a few donors. TCRdb's version of the immuneACCESS table is confined to in-frame rearrangements and falls short of the full clone set. An unresolved V gene accounts for under half of the shortfall where checked; the remainder is of unknown origin. The V and J calls and the clone size are those of that table, but D and trimming were determined from the DNA. The sample profile shows about 730,000 clones; over 60% of them were found once. The ten largest account for approximately 2% of the sample.

Healthy HIV-negative adults with no recently reported acute infections or vaccinations were included as donors. All donors were Caucasian adults living in Nashville, Tennessee, USA. Magnetic negative selection was used to enrich CD4+ T cells, after which naive cells were positively selected on CD45RA and the negative fraction became the memory subset. Blood was collected by leukapheresis, and PBMCs were isolated by Ficoll-Histopaque density gradient centrifugation and then cryopreserved in liquid nitrogen vapor phase. Analytical flow cytometry was used to check the purity and quantity of every magnetically sorted T cell population. From each sorted fraction, genomic DNA was isolated and quantified by UV absorbance on a Nanodrop 2000c.

The chain is made from TRBV10-2 and TRBJ1-4; TRBD1 agrees with 10 junctional bases. This receptor was obtained from a woman aged 25 to 45 in good health. Sequenced sample: memory CD4+ T cells sorted from blood. The label giving this sample's cell subset or site can be read as: CD45RA-negative fraction. The CDR3 is CASRTGGGEKLFF. The DNA sequence reads TGCGCCAGCAGGACAGGGGGCGGTGAAAAACTGTTTTTT.